These T cell receptor beta chains were read from a single sample in a study of blood T cell repertoires in COVID-19. Using immunoSEQ multiplex PCR, the repertoire was profiled, and TCRdb retains in-frame clones only, with some absent. Of just over 150,000 clones listed, 80% to 95% are singletons. Sequenced: peripheral blood. All receptors come from a man younger than 45 with COVID-19, enrolled during active disease. CDR3s include the opening cysteine and the closing phenylalanine or tryptophan. D genes are given only for firm matches. Where a row states a size, it is once, few, many or the class of an expanded clone; other rows omit it.

D: TRBD1; V: TRBV7-9; J: TRBJ1-1; size: once; CDR3: CASSSTGERTEAFF; DNA: TGTGCCAGCAGCTCGACAGGGGAGAGAACTGAAGCTTTCTTT
D: TRBD1; V: TRBV2; J: TRBJ1-5; size: NA; CDR3: CASSGGTGNNQPQHF; DNA: TGTGCCAGCAGTGGGGGGACAGGAAACAATCAGCCCCAGCATTTT
D: TRBD1; V: TRBV28; J: TRBJ2-3; size: NA; CDR3: CASTPGGSTDTQYF; DNA: TGTGCCAGCACCCCAGGGGGCAGCACAGATACGCAGTATTTT
D: NA; V: TRBV30; J: TRBJ2-7; size: NA; CDR3: CAWRRRGFGHEQYF; DNA: TGTGCCTGGAGACGCAGGGGTTTTGGACACGAGCAGTACTTC
D: TRBD1; V: TRBV7-9; J: TRBJ1-1; size: NA; CDR3: CASSPGTGVKTEAFF; DNA: TGTGCCAGCAGCCCAGGGACAGGGGTAAAGACTGAAGCTTTCTTT
D: NA; V: TRBV7-2; J: TRBJ1-4; size: NA; CDR3: CASSTRTTNEKLFF; DNA: TGTGCCAGCAGTACCAGAACAACTAATGAAAAACTGTTTTTT
D: NA; V: TRBV9; J: TRBJ1-3; size: NA; CDR3: CASSVQGISGNTIYF; DNA: TGTGCCAGCAGCGTACAGGGGATCTCTGGAAACACCATATATTTT
D: NA; V: TRBV2; J: TRBJ2-3; size: NA; CDR3: CASSGTSTDTQYF; DNA: TGTGCCAGCAGCGGGACTAGCACAGATACGCAGTATTTT
D: NA; V: TRBV2; J: TRBJ1-1; size: NA; CDR3: CASRDGTLIMNTEAFF; DNA: TGTGCCAGCAGGGACGGGACTCTTATAATGAACACTGAAGCTTTCTTT
D: NA; V: TRBV18; J: TRBJ2-1; size: NA; CDR3: CASSTISYRVPYNEQFF; DNA: TGTGCCAGCTCAACCATCTCCTACAGGGTCCCCTACAATGAGCAGTTCTTC
D: TRBD1; V: TRBV27; J: TRBJ1-2; size: NA; CDR3: CASSVPGQSIYGYTF; DNA: TGTGCCAGCAGCGTCCCGGGACAGTCGATCTATGGCTACACCTTC
D: NA; V: TRBV4-2; J: TRBJ2-3; size: few; CDR3: CASSQEGGASTDTQYF; DNA: TGTGCCAGCAGCCAAGAGGGGGGGGCTAGCACAGATACGCAGTATTTT
D: TRBD1; V: TRBV5-6; J: TRBJ1-1; size: NA; CDR3: CASSFGTVNTEAFF; DNA: TGTGCCAGCAGCTTCGGGACAGTGAACACTGAAGCTTTCTTT
D: TRBD2; V: TRBV15; J: TRBJ2-1; size: NA; CDR3: CATSRERPGLAGAGYNEQFF; DNA: TGTGCCACCAGCAGAGAGAGGCCGGGACTAGCGGGAGCAGGTTACAATGAGCAGTTCTTC
D: TRBD2; V: TRBV28; J: TRBJ2-3; size: NA; CDR3: CASSLAREDPSTDTQYF; DNA: TGTGCCAGCAGTTTGGCCCGGGAGGACCCTAGCACAGATACGCAGTATTTT
D: NA; V: TRBV4-3; J: TRBJ1-5; size: few; CDR3: CASSQHGQINQPQHF; DNA: TGCGCCAGCAGCCAACATGGACAGATAAATCAGCCCCAGCATTTT
D: NA; V: TRBV28; J: TRBJ1-1; size: NA; CDR3: CASTPTDIRMNTEAFF; DNA: TGTGCCAGCACCCCAACGGACATACGGATGAACACTGAAGCTTTCTTT
D: TRBD2; V: TRBV5-1; J: TRBJ2-1; size: NA; CDR3: CASSPTGLAGENEQFF; DNA: TGCGCCAGCAGCCCGACGGGACTAGCGGGAGAAAATGAGCAGTTCTTC
D: NA; V: TRBV6-2/TRBV6-3; J: TRBJ1-2; size: NA; CDR3: CASSYPTSMTVSYGYTF; DNA: TGTGCCAGCAGTTACCCGACATCCATGACCGTGAGCTATGGCTACACCTTC
D: TRBD1; V: TRBV28; J: TRBJ2-7; size: once; CDR3: CASSLSGTGRNEQYF; DNA: TGTGCCAGCAGTTTGAGTGGGACAGGGCGGAACGAGCAGTACTTC
D: TRBD1; V: TRBV28; J: TRBJ1-2; size: NA; CDR3: CASRYGQGQGNYGYTF; DNA: TGTGCCAGCAGATACGGACAGGGTCAGGGTAACTATGGCTACACCTTC
D: TRBD2; V: TRBV9; J: TRBJ2-1; size: NA; CDR3: CASSGQRGGARGLEQFF; DNA: TGTGCCAGCAGCGGCCAGCGGGGGGGAGCCCGGGGTCTTGAGCAGTTCTTC
D: TRBD1; V: TRBV29-1; J: TRBJ1-6; size: NA; CDR3: CSVGDSSYNSPLHF; DNA: TGCAGCGTTGGGGACAGCTCCTATAATTCACCCCTCCACTTT
D: NA; V: TRBV7-2; J: TRBJ2-5; size: NA; CDR3: CASSLAGGLETQYF; DNA: TGTGCCAGCAGCTTAGCGGGGGGGCTTGAGACCCAGTACTTC
D: TRBD1; V: TRBV29-1; J: TRBJ2-1; size: NA; CDR3: CSVGRTGTYNEQFF; DNA: TGCAGCGTTGGCCGGACAGGGACCTACAATGAGCAGTTCTTC
D: TRBD2; V: TRBV5-1; J: TRBJ2-7; size: NA; CDR3: CASSLLASGGVLYEQYF; DNA: TGCGCCAGCAGCTTGTTGGCTAGCGGGGGGGTCCTCTACGAGCAGTACTTC
D: TRBD2; V: TRBV6-2/TRBV6-3; J: TRBJ2-1; size: NA; CDR3: CASSYEGTSGNEQFF; DNA: TGTGCCAGCAGTTACGAAGGGACTAGCGGTAATGAGCAGTTCTTC
D: NA; V: TRBV30; J: TRBJ1-5; size: NA; CDR3: CAWSLPGHSQPQHF; DNA: TGTGCCTGGAGTCTTCCGGGACACTCTCAGCCCCAGCATTTT
D: TRBD1; V: TRBV24-1; J: TRBJ2-7; size: once; CDR3: CATSDFGTGPGEQYF; DNA: TGTGCCACCAGTGATTTTGGGACAGGGCCCGGCGAGCAGTACTTC
D: TRBD2; V: TRBV7-3; J: TRBJ2-1; size: few; CDR3: CASSLTSGSGYEQFF; DNA: TGTGCCAGCAGCCTAACTAGCGGGAGCGGCTATGAGCAGTTCTTC
D: NA; V: TRBV27; J: TRBJ1-6; size: NA; CDR3: CASSSKTNTGILRSLHF; DNA: TGTGCCAGCAGTTCGAAGACGAACACAGGGATCCTACGGTCCCTCCACTTT
D: NA; V: TRBV19; J: TRBJ2-3; size: NA; CDR3: CASSTDSPHTQYF; DNA: TGTGCCAGTAGTACCGACAGTCCCCATACGCAGTATTTT
D: TRBD1; V: TRBV11-2; J: TRBJ2-7; size: NA; CDR3: CASSLAGQGANEQYF; DNA: TGTGCCAGCAGCTTAGCGGGACAGGGGGCGAACGAGCAGTACTTC
D: NA; V: TRBV5-1; J: TRBJ1-1; size: NA; CDR3: CASSLWPGSSGNTEAFF; DNA: TGCGCCAGCAGCTTGTGGCCAGGATCCTCCGGGAACACTGAAGCTTTCTTT
D: TRBD1; V: TRBV19; J: TRBJ1-4; size: NA; CDR3: CASSIEGTAFATNEKLFF; DNA: TGTGCCAGTAGTATAGAGGGGACAGCCTTTGCAACTAATGAAAAACTGTTTTTT
D: NA; V: TRBV15; J: TRBJ1-5; size: NA; CDR3: CATSRDRGIYQPQHF; DNA: TGTGCCACCAGCAGAGATCGAGGAATCTATCAGCCCCAGCATTTT
D: NA; V: TRBV4-3; J: TRBJ1-4; size: NA; CDR3: CASSQEVRGGEKLFF; DNA: TGCGCCAGCAGCCAAGAAGTTAGGGGTGGCGAAAAACTGTTTTTT
D: NA; V: TRBV27; J: TRBJ1-5; size: NA; CDR3: CASSLRGSNQPQHF; DNA: TGTGCCAGCAGTTTGCGGGGTAGCAATCAGCCCCAGCATTTT
D: NA; V: TRBV28; J: TRBJ1-4; size: NA; CDR3: CASSFGAVAEKLFF; DNA: TGTGCCAGCAGTTTTGGGGCGGTGGCTGAAAAACTGTTTTTT
D: TRBD1; V: TRBV7-3; J: TRBJ2-7; size: NA; CDR3: CASSLSGAGGRAEQYF; DNA: TGTGCCAGCAGCTTATCAGGGGCAGGGGGTCGCGCCGAGCAGTACTTC